What follows describes a single T cell receptor beta chain. In the study's own analysis: Reference gene primer amplification yielded estimated nucleated cell counts. The repertoire was sequenced with immunoSEQ multiplex PCR; TCRdb's copy has only in-frame clones and lacks some. D and trimming were read from the DNA, whereas the V and J calls and clone size are those reported in that table. Here the sample spans hundreds of thousands of clones, approximately 88% being singletons. This record comes from a study of blood T cell repertoires in COVID-19. Recruited during active infection, patients (from Seattle) were subsequently followed longitudinally. Trimming shortened V by 1 base and J by 7 bases, and 10 bases separated the two germline ends. Germline V gene lookup returns CDR1 GTSNPN and CDR2 SVGIG (reference sequence). The CDR3 extends over 12 amino acids.

The clonotype originates from a woman in her fifties or sixties with COVID-19, enrolled during active disease. The chain has TRBV30 and TRBJ1-2, with D unclear. Sequencing was performed on peripheral blood. The CDR3 here is CAWSGNRGGYTF. CDR3 coding DNA: TGTGCCTGGAGTGGAAACCGGGGTGGCTACACCTTC.